This T cell receptor (beta chain) emerged from a study of shared clonotypes between healthy human individuals. Across the whole study: Plates per donor: three CD4 naive, three CD4 memory, two CD8 naive, one CD8 memory. Study-wide results and caveats: Sequencing depth was predicted to influence how clonotypes are shared among donors.

At a deep level, the assay was run. Clones were sequenced by immunoSEQ multiplex PCR, and TCRdb holds only the in-frame ones, with some missing. There are 1,400,000 or so clones in the sample; just under 99% occur only once, and roughly 0.35% lies in the top ten. CDR1 is MGHDK, CDR2 SYGVNS, per germline. J lost 5 bases, V lost 6 bases, and 14 bases had no gene match. The CDR3 is 16 residues long. The healthy adult donors were HIV-negative and reported no recent acute infections or vaccinations. Concerning this clone: As yet, its antigen is unknown.

This TCR was recovered from a man aged 25-45 years in good health. This chain uses TRBV25-1 with TRBJ2-5; 8 nucleotides match TRBD1. Sample: naive CD4+ T cells sorted from blood. The subset is: CD45RA+ positively selected. The CDR3, as DNA: TGTGCCAGCAGAGGGGTCGACAGGGGTTCTAGGGAGACCCAGTACTTC. The encoded protein is CASRGVDRGSRETQYF.